This record covers a single T cell receptor (beta chain). This clone was picked up one time. It lacks a known antigen. No base quality values were provided; no much bigger clone lies one nucleotide off. The source of the sample is a study of T cell responses to AZD1222 COVID-19 vaccine (dated by TCRdb to about 2021). A note on the overall study: A total of over 230 trial participants underwent TCR sequencing, of whom roughly 210 had received two doses of AZD1222 and about 25 had received two doses of the MenACWY control vaccine. Enrollment into the trials was organized by age into subgroups of 18-55, 56-69 and 70-plus years, and those subgroups contained approximately 150, 30 and 60 TCR-sequenced participants, respectively.

The CDR3 regions of human TCRbeta chains were analyzed by immunosequencing. Processing in the source paper ran as follows. Repertoire TCRs were matched against a reference library of SARS-CoV-2-specific TCRs generated with the MIRA antigen-specificity platform. Breadth meant the fraction of unique TCRs that were SARS-CoV-2-associated, whereas depth meant the fraction of total T cells that were SARS-CoV-2-associated. Each spike-specific TCR was assigned to its reactive spike region and to a CD4 or CD8 class using the MIRA data. Log10-transformed breadth and depth values were compared by one-way ANOVA with Sidak's multiple comparisons tests. TCRdb re-hosts the immuneACCESS table, in-frame sequences only. Its copies lack some clones; in the studies checked, an unresolved V gene accounts for under half of them, and the cause for the rest is not known. That table furnishes V, J and clone size, whereas the DNA furnished D and trimming. The sample table holds more than 110,000 clones, of which 88% were seen once. Over 3% of the sample is taken by the ten largest.

Taken from the germline V gene, the CDR1 and CDR2 loops are KGHSH and LQKENI. Trimming takes 8 bases off V and 7 bases off J; junction bases not matched to a gene: 5. Including the terminal cysteine and phenylalanine, the CDR3 comprises 13 residues. The entry retains the CDR3 DNA only, 39 bases that are in frame from base 1. The research as a whole found: In the small 56-69-year group, the increase in depth fell short of significance, most likely because of low power. The vaccine-associated CD4 TCRs covered the entire spike protein, and the dominant responses fell in regions 160-218 and 743-854. Participants were mostly white British, with more females than males. The authors suggested clonal diversity may have been underestimated. Conclusions about previously exposed vaccinees are limited, since just 5 or 6 AZD1222 recipients were seropositive for SARS-CoV-2 at baseline. After two AZD1222 doses, spike-specific TCR breadth and depth were significantly higher than at day 0 and than in MenACWY recipients. Reportedly, almost half of the unique spike-specific TCRs recognized epitopes lying outside the regions that are mutated in the B.1.351 and B.1.1.7 variants. No day 14 peak-response samples were available, so repertoires were characterized only after the peak T cell response.

The meaning of the sample's time point label: about 28 days (+/-7) after the second vaccine dose. AZD1222 recipients whose second dose came at about 4 weeks and those whose second dose came at about 12 weeks were combined into one group, since spike-specific TCR depth and breadth did not differ between the two schedules. Samples from vaccinated people were obtained from the UK trials COV001 and COV002, which included a single-blind randomized controlled phase 2/3 trial of AZD1222 (ChAdOx1 nCoV-19) in healthy adults. For TCRbeta chain sequencing, PBMC samples from trial participants were taken at day 0 and at day 28 after the second dose.

The sequence came from an adult who received the AZD1222 COVID-19 vaccine. This specimen was peripheral blood, taken 28 days after the second AZD1222 dose. The chain is assembled from TRBV18 and TRBJ1-4; TRBD1 aligns with 9 central bases. CDR3 loop: CASRTGEFEKLFF. Here is the DNA: TGTGCCAGCAGGACAGGGGAGTTTGAAAAACTGTTTTTT. The reference TRBV18 and TRBJ1-4 proteins fill in what lies around the CDR3, so the full variable domain reads NAGVMQNPRHLVRRRGQEARLRCSPMKGHSHVYWYRQLPEEGLKFMVYLQKENIIDESGMPKERFSAEFPKEGPSILRIQQVVRGDSAAYFCASRTGEFEKLFFGSGTQLSVL.